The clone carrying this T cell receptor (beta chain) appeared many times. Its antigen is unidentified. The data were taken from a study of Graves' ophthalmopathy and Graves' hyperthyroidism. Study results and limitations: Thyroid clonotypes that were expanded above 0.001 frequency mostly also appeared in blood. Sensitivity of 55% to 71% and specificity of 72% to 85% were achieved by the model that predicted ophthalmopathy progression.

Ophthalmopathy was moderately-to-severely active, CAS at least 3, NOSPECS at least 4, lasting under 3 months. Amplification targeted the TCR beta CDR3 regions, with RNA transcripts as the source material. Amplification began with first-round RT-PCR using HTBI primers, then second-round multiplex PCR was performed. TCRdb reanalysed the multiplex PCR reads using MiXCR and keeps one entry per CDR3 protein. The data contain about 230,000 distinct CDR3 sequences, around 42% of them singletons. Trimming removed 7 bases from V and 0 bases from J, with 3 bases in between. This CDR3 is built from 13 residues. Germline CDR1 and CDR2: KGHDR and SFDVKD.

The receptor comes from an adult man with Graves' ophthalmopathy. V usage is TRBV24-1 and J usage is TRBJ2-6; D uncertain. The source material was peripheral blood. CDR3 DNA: TGTGCCACCAGGCCCTCTGGGGCCAACGTCCTGACTTTC. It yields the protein CATRPSGANVLTF.